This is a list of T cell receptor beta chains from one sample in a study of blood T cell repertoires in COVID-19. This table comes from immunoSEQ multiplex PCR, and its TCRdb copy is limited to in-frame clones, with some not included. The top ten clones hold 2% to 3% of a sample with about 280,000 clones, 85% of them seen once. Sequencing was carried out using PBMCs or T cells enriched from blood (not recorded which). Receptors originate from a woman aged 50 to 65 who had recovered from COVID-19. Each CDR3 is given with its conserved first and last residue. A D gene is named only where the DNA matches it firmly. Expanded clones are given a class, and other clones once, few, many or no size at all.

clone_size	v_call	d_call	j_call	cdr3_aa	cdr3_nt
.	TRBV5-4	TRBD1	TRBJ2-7	CASSLIGDSSYEQYF	TGTGCCAGCAGCTTGATAGGGGACAGCTCCTACGAGCAGTACTTC
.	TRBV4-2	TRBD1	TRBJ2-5	CASSQERGQLQETQYF	TGTGCCAGCAGCCAAGAGAGGGGACAGCTCCAAGAGACCCAGTACTTC
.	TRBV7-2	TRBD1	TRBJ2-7	CASRKRGQGYEQYF	TGTGCCAGCAGAAAACGAGGACAGGGCTACGAGCAGTACTTC
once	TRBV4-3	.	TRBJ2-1	CASSQDLDSLNEQFF	TGCGCCAGCAGCCAAGATCTGGACTCTCTAAATGAGCAGTTCTTC
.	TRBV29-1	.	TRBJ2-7	CSVESMGGSEQYF	TGCAGCGTTGAATCGATGGGGGGTTCCGAGCAGTACTTC
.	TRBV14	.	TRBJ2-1	CASSLFGLGPYNEQFF	TGTGCCAGCAGCCTATTTGGACTGGGTCCCTACAATGAGCAGTTCTTC
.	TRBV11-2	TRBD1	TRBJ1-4	CASSFLPGQGFEKLFF	TGTGCCAGCAGCTTCCTCCCGGGACAGGGGTTTGAAAAACTGTTTTTT
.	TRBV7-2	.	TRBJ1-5	CASSLVEGGGQPQHF	TGTGCCAGCAGCTTAGTTGAAGGGGGTGGTCAGCCCCAGCATTTT
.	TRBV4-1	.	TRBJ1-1	CASSQQGDTEAFF	TGCGCCAGCAGCCAACAGGGTGACACTGAAGCTTTCTTT
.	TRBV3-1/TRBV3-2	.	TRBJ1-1	CASSLGQNTEAFF	TGTGCCAGCAGCTTGGGGCAGAACACTGAAGCTTTCTTT
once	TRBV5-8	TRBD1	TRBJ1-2	CASSQLQGAEGYTF	TGTGCCAGCAGCCAGTTACAGGGGGCTGAGGGCTACACCTTC
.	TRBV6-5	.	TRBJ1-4	CASRTRNEKLFF	TGTGCCAGCAGGACACGAAATGAAAAACTGTTTTTT
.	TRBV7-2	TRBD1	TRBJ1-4	CASSLATGWGREKLFF	TGTGCCAGCAGCTTAGCGACAGGGTGGGGAAGAGAAAAACTGTTTTTT
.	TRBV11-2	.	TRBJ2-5	CASSPSHIRETQYF	TGTGCCAGCAGCCCGTCCCATATACGGGAGACCCAGTACTTC
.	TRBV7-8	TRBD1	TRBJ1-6	CASSLWGQVNSPLHF	TGTGCCAGCAGCTTATGGGGACAGGTCAATTCACCCCTCCACTTT
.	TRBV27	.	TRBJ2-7	CASSFQRGIYEQYF	TGTGCCAGCAGTTTCCAGAGAGGGATCTACGAGCAGTACTTC
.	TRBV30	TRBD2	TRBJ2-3	CALWTSGFSTDTQYF	TGTGCCTTATGGACTAGCGGGTTCAGCACAGATACGCAGTATTTT
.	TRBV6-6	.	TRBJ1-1	CASSYPGVGTEAFF	TGTGCCAGCAGTTACCCGGGGGTCGGGACTGAAGCTTTCTTT
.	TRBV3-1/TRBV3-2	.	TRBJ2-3	CASSQASGRSTDTQYF	TGTGCCAGCAGCCAAGCTTCCGGCAGGAGCACAGATACGCAGTATTTT
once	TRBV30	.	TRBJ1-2	CACELGGYGYTF	TGTGCCTGTGAGCTGGGGGGCTATGGCTACACCTTC
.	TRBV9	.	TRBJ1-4	CASSVSRQLFF	TGTGCCAGCAGCGTATCCAGGCAACTGTTTTTT
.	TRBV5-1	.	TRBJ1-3	CASSGQGAGNTIYF	TGCGCCAGCAGCGGGCAGGGCGCAGGAAACACCATATATTTT
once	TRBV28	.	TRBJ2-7	CASSPLPDRPAYEQYF	TGTGCCAGCAGTCCTCTCCCCGACAGGCCTGCCTACGAGCAGTACTTC
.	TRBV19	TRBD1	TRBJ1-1	CASSIDMVSARTGKGTEAFF	TGTGCCAGTAGTATAGATATGGTTTCCGCCCGGACAGGGAAGGGAACTGAAGCTTTCTTT
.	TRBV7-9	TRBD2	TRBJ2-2	CASIFGLAGNTGELFF	TGTGCCAGCATATTCGGGCTAGCGGGGAACACCGGGGAGCTGTTTTTT
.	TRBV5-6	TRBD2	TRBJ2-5	CASSLYLSGGWKETQYF	TGTGCCAGCAGCTTGTATCTAAGCGGGGGCTGGAAAGAGACCCAGTACTTC
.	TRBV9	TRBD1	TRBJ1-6	CASSETSFPGQGTSPLHF	TGTGCCAGCAGCGAGACGTCCTTTCCGGGACAGGGGACTTCACCCCTCCACTTT
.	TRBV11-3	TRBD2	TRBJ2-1	CASSEGTSGEQFF	TGTGCCAGCAGCGAGGGGACTAGCGGGGAGCAGTTCTTC
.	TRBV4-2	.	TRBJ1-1	CASSQGGAGDQAFF	TGTGCCAGCAGCCAAGGGGGAGCGGGGGACCAAGCTTTCTTT
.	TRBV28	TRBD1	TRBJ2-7	CASRRTGTYEQYF	TGTGCCAGCAGACGGACAGGGACCTACGAGCAGTACTTC
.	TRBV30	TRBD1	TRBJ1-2	CAWSWGQGAFGYTF	TGTGCCTGGAGTTGGGGACAGGGGGCGTTTGGCTACACCTTC
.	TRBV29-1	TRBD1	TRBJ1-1	CSVDRSGGLVTEAFF	TGCAGCGTTGATAGGTCAGGGGGGCTGGTTACTGAAGCTTTCTTT
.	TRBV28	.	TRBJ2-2	CASSLRPGVRTGELFF	TGTGCCAGCAGTTTACGCCCCGGGGTCAGGACCGGGGAGCTGTTTTTT
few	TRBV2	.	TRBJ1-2	CASSPRGGYTF	TGTGCCAGCAGTCCCCGCGGAGGCTACACCTTC
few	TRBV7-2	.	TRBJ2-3	CASSQSGQYTDTQYF	TGTGCCAGCAGCCAAAGTGGACAGTACACAGATACGCAGTATTTT
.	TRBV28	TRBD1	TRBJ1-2	CASSLTGGVYGYTF	TGTGCCAGCAGTTTAACAGGGGGCGTCTATGGCTACACCTTC
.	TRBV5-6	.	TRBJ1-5	CASSLWAQPQHF	TGTGCCAGCAGCTTGTGGGCTCAGCCCCAGCATTTT
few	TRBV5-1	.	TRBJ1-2	CASSLKRARVGFTYGYTF	TGCGCCAGCAGCTTGAAAAGGGCCAGGGTTGGGTTTACCTATGGCTACACCTTC
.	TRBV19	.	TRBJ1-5	CASSIDVTKGWDQPQHF	TGTGCCAGTAGTATAGATGTTACGAAGGGGTGGGATCAGCCCCAGCATTTT
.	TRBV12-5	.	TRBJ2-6	CASGFGGTNVLTF	TGTGCTAGTGGTTTCGGGGGTACCAACGTCCTGACTTTC
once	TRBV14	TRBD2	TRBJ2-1	CASSRGAGSGSNEQFF	TGTGCCAGCAGCCGGGGGGCGGGAAGCGGGAGCAATGAGCAGTTCTTC
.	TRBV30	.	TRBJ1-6	CAWREQGSYNSPLHF	TGTGCCTGGAGGGAACAGGGTTCCTATAATTCACCCCTCCACTTT
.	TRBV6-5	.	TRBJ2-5	CASSYSAGKGETQYF	TGTGCCAGCAGTTACTCGGCAGGGAAGGGGGAGACCCAGTACTTC
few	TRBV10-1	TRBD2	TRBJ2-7	CASSSSGFSYEQYF	TGCGCCAGCAGTTCTAGCGGGTTCTCCTACGAGCAGTACTTC
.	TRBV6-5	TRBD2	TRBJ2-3	CASSYGLAGSTDTQYF	TGTGCCAGCAGTTACGGGCTAGCGGGTTCCACAGATACGCAGTATTTT
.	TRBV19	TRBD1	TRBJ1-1	CASSIQGDTEAFF	TGTGCCAGTAGTATACAGGGGGACACTGAAGCTTTCTTT
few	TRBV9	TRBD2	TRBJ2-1	CASSVGLAGYNEQFF	TGTGCCAGCAGCGTAGGGCTAGCGGGTTACAATGAGCAGTTCTTC
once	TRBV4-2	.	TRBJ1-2	CASSQEAQGNYGYTF	TGTGCCAGCAGCCAAGAAGCCCAGGGGAACTATGGCTACACCTTC
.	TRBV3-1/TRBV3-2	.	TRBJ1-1	CASSQSGSRAFF	TGTGCCAGCAGCCAATCAGGGTCCCGTGCTTTCTTT
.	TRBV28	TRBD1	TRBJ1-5	CASSGDRASNQPQHF	TGTGCCAGCAGCGGGGACAGGGCCTCAAATCAGCCCCAGCATTTT
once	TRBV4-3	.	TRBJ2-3	CASSQGRVADTQYF	TGCGCCAGCAGCCAAGGCAGGGTAGCAGATACGCAGTATTTT
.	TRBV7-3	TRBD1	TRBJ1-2	CASSSVFYKGQRIYGYTF	TGTGCCAGCAGTTCGGTTTTCTACAAGGGACAGCGAATCTATGGCTACACCTTC
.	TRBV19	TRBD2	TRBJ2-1	CASSPQALAGVNEQFF	TGTGCCAGTAGTCCCCAGGCGCTAGCGGGAGTTAATGAGCAGTTCTTC
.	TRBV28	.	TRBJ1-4	CASTSPQGGNEKLFF	TGTGCCAGCACAAGCCCCCAGGGAGGTAATGAAAAACTGTTTTTT
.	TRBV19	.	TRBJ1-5	CASSMQGQSTQPQHF	TGTGCCAGTAGTATGCAGGGGCAATCGACACAGCCCCAGCATTTT
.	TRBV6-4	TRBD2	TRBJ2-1	CASSARLAGGNNEQFF	TGTGCCAGCAGCGCTAGACTAGCGGGAGGGAACAATGAGCAGTTCTTC
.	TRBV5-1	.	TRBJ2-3	CASSLGTLTDTQYF	TGCGCCAGCAGCTTAGGGACACTCACAGATACGCAGTATTTT